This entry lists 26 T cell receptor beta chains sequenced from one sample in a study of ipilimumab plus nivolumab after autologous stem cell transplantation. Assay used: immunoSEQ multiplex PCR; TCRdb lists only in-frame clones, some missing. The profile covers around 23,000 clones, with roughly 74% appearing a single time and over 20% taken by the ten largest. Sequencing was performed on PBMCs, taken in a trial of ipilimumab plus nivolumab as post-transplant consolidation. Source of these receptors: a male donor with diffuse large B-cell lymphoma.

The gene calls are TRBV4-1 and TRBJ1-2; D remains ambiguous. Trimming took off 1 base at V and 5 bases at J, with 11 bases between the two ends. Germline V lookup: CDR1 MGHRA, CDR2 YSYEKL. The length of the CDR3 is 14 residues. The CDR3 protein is CASSQANTAYGYTF. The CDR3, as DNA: TGCGCCAGCAGCCAAGCCAATACAGCATATGGCTACACCTTC.

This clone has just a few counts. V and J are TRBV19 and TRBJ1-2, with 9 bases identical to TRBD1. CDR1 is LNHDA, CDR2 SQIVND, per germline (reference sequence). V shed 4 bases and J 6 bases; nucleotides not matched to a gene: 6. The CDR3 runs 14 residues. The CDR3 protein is CASSTTGGEHGYTF. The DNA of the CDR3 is TGTGCCAGTAGTACAACAGGGGGCGAGCATGGCTACACCTTC.

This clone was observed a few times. The CDR3 loop is CASSLTGDTQYF. The CDR3 nucleotides read TGTGCCAGCAGCTTAACAGGAGATACGCAGTATTTT. The chain has TRBV7-3 and TRBJ2-3; D gene unclear. V shed 0 bases and J shed 5 bases, with 3 bases lying between them. Germline V gene lookup returns CDR1 SGHTA and CDR2 FQGTGA. This CDR3 contains 12 residues.

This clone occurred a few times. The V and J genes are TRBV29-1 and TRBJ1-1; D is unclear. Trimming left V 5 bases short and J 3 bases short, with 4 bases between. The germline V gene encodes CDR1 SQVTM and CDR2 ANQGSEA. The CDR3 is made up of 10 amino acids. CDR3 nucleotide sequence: TGCAGCGTTCTTGACACTGAAGCTTTCTTT. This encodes CSVLDTEAFF.

The CDR3 region is CAWSVLMGSGYTF. The DNA of the CDR3 is TGTGCCTGGAGTGTACTAATGGGGTCCGGCTACACCTTC. This rearrangement joins TRBV30 to TRBJ1-2; D gene unclear. Trimming took 0 bases from V and 8 from J, leaving 13 bases between them. The germline V gene encodes CDR1 GTSNPN and CDR2 SVGIG (reference sequence). This CDR3 comprises 13 residues. The complete variable domain, with remaining parts taken from reference TRBV30 and TRBJ1-2, reads SQTIHQWPATLVQPVGSPLSLECTVEGTSNPNLYWYRQAAGRGLQLLFYSVGIGQISSEVPQNLSASRPQDRQFILSSKKLLLSDSGFYLCAWSVLMGSGYTFGSGTRLTVV.

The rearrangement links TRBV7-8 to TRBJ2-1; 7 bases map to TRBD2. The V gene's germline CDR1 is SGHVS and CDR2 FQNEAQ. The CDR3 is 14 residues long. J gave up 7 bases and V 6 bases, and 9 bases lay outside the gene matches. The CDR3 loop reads CASRTPGLPNEQFF. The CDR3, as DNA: TGTGCCAGCAGAACTCCGGGACTACCAAATGAGCAGTTCTTC. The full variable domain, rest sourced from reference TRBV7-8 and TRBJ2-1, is GAGVSQSPRYKVAKRGQDVALRCDPISGHVSLFWYQQALGQGPEFLTYFQNEAQLDKSGLPSDRFFAERPEGSVSTLKIQRTQQEDSAVYLCASRTPGLPNEQFFGPGTRLTVL.

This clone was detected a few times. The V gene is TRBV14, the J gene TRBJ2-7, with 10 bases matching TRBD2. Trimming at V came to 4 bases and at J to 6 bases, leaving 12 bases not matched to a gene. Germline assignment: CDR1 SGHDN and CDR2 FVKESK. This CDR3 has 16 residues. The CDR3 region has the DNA TGTGCCAGCAGCCCACGAAGCGGGAGGGCCCTGAGCGAGCAGTACTTC. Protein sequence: CASSPRSGRALSEQYF.

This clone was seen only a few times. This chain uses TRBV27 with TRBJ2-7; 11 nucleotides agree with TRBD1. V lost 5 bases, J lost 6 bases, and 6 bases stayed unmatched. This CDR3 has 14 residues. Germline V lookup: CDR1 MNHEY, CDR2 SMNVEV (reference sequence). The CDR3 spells CASSDRDRGGEQYF. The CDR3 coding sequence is TGTGCCAGCAGTGACCGGGACAGGGGGGGCGAGCAGTACTTC.

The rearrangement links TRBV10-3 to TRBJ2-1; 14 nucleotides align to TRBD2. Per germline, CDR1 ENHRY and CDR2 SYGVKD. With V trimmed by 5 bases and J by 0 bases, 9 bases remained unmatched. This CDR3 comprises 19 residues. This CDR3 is CAISRSPGTSGSSYNEQFF. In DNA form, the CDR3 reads TGTGCCATCAGTCGAAGTCCCGGGACTAGCGGGAGCTCCTACAATGAGCAGTTCTTC.

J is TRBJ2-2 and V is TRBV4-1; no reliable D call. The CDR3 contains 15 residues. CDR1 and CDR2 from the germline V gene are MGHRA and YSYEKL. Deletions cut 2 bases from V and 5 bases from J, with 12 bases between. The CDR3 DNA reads TGCGCCAGCAGCCAAAGCCTAGTCGTGACCGGGGAGCTGTTTTTT. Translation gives CASSQSLVVTGELFF.

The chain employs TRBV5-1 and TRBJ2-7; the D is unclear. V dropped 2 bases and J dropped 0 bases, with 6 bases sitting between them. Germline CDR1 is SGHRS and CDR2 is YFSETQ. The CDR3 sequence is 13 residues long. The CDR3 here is CASSLPNSYEQYF. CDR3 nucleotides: TGCGCCAGCAGCTTACCGAACTCCTACGAGCAGTACTTC.

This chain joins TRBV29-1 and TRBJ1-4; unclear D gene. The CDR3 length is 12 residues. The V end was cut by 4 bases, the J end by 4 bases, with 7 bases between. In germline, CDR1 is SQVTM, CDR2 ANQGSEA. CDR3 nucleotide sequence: TGCAGCGTTGTAGGAGTTAATGAAAAACTGTTTTTT. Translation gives CSVVGVNEKLFF.

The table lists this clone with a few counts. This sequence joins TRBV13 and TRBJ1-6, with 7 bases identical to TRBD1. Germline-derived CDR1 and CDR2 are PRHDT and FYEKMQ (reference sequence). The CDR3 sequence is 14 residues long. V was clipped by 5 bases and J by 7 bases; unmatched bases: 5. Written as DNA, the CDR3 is TGTGCCAGCAGCCAGGGACAGATAAATTCACCCCTCCACTTT. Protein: CASSQGQINSPLHF. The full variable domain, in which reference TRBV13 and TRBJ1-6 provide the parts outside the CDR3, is AAGVIQSPRHLIKEKRETATLKCYPIPRHDTVYWYQQGPGQDPQFLISFYEKMQSDKGSIPDRFSAQQFSDYHSELNMSSLELGDSALYFCASSQGQINSPLHFGNGTRLTVT.

The CDR3 region is CASSYPPFRGSSGANVLTF. Written as DNA, the CDR3 is TGTGCCAGCAGTTACCCTCCCTTCAGGGGGAGTTCTGGGGCCAACGTCCTGACTTTC. The V gene is TRBV28, the J gene TRBJ2-6; TRBD1 matches 7 bases. V dropped 4 bases and J dropped 1; count of bases not matched to a gene: 13. Germline loops: CDR1 MDHEN, CDR2 SYDVKM. This CDR3 is built from 19 residues.

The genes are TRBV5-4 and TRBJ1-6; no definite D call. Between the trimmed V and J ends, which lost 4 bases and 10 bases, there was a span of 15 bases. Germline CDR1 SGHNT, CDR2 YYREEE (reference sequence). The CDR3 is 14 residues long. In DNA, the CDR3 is TGTGCCAGCAGCCCGGACGGGCGGGGATCACCCCTCCACTTT. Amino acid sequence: CASSPDGRGSPLHF. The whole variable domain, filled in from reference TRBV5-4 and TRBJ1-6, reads ETGVTQSPTHLIKTRGQQVTLRCSSQSGHNTVSWYQQALGQGPQFIFQYYREEENGRGNFPPRFSGLQFPNYSSELNVNALELDDSALYLCASSPDGRGSPLHFGNGTRLTVT.

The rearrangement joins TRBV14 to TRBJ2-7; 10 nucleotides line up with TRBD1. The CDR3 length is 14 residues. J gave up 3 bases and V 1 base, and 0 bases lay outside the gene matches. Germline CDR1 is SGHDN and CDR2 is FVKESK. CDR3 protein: CASSQGTGGYEQYF. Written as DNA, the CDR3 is TGTGCCAGCAGCCAAGGGACAGGGGGCTACGAGCAGTACTTC.

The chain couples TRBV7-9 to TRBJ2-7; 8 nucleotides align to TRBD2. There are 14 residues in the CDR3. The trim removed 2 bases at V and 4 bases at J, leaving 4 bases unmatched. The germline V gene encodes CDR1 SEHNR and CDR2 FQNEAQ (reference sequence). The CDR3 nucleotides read TGTGCCAGCAGCTTAAGCGGGAGTGAGTACGAGCAGTACTTC. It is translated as CASSLSGSEYEQYF.

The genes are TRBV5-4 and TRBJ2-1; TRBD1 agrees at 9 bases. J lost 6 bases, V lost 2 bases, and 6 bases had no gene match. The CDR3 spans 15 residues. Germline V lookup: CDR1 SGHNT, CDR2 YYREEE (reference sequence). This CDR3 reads CASSFPGQGTNEQFF. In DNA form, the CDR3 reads TGTGCCAGCAGCTTTCCGGGACAGGGTACCAATGAGCAGTTCTTC.

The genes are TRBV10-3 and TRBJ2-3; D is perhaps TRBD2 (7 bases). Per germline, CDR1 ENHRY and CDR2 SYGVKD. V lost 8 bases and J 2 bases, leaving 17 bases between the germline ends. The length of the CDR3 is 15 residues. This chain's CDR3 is CAIGGARGITDTQYF. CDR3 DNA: TGTGCCATCGGGGGGGCACGGGGGATCACAGATACGCAGTATTTT.

Here the CDR3 DNA reads TGTGCCAGCAGCCCAAAGGGACTAGCGGGGGTTATGTCTGGGGCCAACGTCCTGACTTTC. This gives the protein CASSPKGLAGVMSGANVLTF. The rearrangement links TRBV11-3 to TRBJ2-6; 14 positions match TRBD2. This CDR3 region has 20 residues. Germline V gene sequence: CDR1 SGHNT, CDR2 YENEEA. The V and J ends lost 5 bases and 1 base, in that order; junction bases with no gene match: 10.

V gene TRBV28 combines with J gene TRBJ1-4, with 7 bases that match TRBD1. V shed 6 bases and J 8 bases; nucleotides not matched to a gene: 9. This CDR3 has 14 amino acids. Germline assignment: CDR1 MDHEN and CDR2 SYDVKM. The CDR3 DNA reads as TGTGCCAGCAGAAAGACAGGGCCTAGCGAAAAACTGTTTTTT. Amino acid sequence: CASRKTGPSEKLFF. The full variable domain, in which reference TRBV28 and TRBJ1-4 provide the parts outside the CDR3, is DVKVTQSSRYLVKRTGEKVFLECVQDMDHENMFWYRQDPGLGLRLIYFSYDVKMKEKGDIPEGYSVSREKKERFSLILESASTNQTSMYLCASRKTGPSEKLFFGSGTQLSVL.

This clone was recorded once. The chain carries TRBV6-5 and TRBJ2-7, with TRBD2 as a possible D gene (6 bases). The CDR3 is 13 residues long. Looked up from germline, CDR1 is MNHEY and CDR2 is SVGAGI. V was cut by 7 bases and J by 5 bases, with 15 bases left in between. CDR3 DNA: TGTGCCAGCAAAATCCCGGGACTTGACGAGCAGTACTTC. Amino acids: CASKIPGLDEQYF.

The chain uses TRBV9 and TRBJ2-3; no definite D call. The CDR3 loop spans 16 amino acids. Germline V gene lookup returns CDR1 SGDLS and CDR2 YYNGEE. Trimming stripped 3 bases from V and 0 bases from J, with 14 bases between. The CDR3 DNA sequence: TGTGCCAGCAGCGGAACTTTAGTCCATAGCACAGATACGCAGTATTTT. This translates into CASSGTLVHSTDTQYF.

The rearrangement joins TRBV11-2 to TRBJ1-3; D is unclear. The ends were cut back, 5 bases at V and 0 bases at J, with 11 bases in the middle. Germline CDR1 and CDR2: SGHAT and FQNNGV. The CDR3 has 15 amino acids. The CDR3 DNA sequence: TGTGCCAGCAGCCTCGGGTGGAACTCTGGAAACACCATATATTTT. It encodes CASSLGWNSGNTIYF.

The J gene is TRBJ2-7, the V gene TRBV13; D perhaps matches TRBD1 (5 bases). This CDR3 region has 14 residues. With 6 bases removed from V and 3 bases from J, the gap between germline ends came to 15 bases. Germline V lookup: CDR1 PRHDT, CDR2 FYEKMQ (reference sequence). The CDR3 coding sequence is TGTGCCAGCAGTCCTATATCAGGGTTCTACGAGCAGTACTTC. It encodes CASSPISGFYEQYF.

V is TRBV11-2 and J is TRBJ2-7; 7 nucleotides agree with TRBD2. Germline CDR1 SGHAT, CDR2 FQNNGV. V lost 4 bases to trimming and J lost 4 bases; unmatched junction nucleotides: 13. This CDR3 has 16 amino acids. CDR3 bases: TGTGCCAGCAGCTCAGCCCACTCGGGGGGTGTTTACGAGCAGTACTTC. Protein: CASSSAHSGGVYEQYF.